A single sample gave rise to the 23 T cell receptor beta chains below, sequenced in a study of beta chain features in type 1 diabetes. Study results and limitations: Patients with Type 1 diabetes showed moderately but significantly shorter TCRB CDR3s in all four CD4+ subsets.

The antigens for these receptors are not known. Expressed TCRB transcripts were sequenced, since all the RNA that had been isolated was reverse transcribed. Method: immunoSEQ multiplex PCR; TCRdb's copy keeps in-frame clones and lacks some. Of 120,000 or so clones in the sample, around a sixth were seen once. The sequenced sample was central memory CD4+ T cells from blood. The receptor set was obtained from a man aged 18 to 29 with type 1 diabetes.

In its sample, this clone was seen once. The genes are TRBV11-1 and TRBJ2-1, with D unclear. V shed 2 bases and J shed 4 bases, with 18 bases lying between them. Looked up from germline, CDR1 is SGHAT and CDR2 is FQDESV (reference sequence). The CDR3 sequence is 17 residues long. Written as DNA, the CDR3 is TGTGCCAGCAGCTTACTTGTGGTGGGTGAACAGTACAATGAGCAGTTCTTC. Encoded protein: CASSLLVVGEQYNEQFF.

This chain connects TRBV6-5 to TRBJ1-3; 7 bases align to TRBD1. V lost 0 bases, J lost 2 bases, and 4 bases stayed unmatched. The germline V gene has CDR1 MNHEY and CDR2 SVGAGI. The CDR3 spans 16 residues. The CDR3 is CASSYSRGTAGNTIYF. Written as DNA, the CDR3 is TGTGCCAGCAGTTACTCCCGAGGGACAGCTGGAAACACCATATATTTT.

This clone was found many times. J is TRBJ2-1 and V is TRBV6-6; 7 bases line up with TRBD1. The length of the CDR3 is 14 residues. The germline gives CDR1 MNHNY, CDR2 SVGAGI (reference sequence). The junction had 7 bases not matched to a gene; V was cut back by 6 bases and J by 5 bases. CDR3 sequence (DNA): TGTGCCAGCAGCTCCGGGACAGCCAACAATGAGCAGTTCTTC. Protein: CASSSGTANNEQFF.

The CDR3 DNA reads as TGTGCCATCAGTGAACAAGCAAGTTCCTACAATGAGCAGTTCTTC. Its protein is CAISEQASSYNEQFF. J is TRBJ2-1 and V is TRBV10-3; D unclear. Germline V CDR1 and CDR2: ENHRY, SYGVKD. The CDR3 is 15 residues long. The V end was cut by 3 bases, the J end by 1 base, with 10 bases between.

As DNA, the CDR3 is TGTGCCTGTAATGGGATTTACGATGGCTACACCTTC. Protein product: CACNGIYDGYTF. The chain is built from TRBV30 and TRBJ1-2; D is undetermined. Germline V gene lookup returns CDR1 GTSNPN and CDR2 SVGIG (reference sequence). Trimming took 6 bases from V and 6 from J, leaving 14 bases between them. The CDR3 runs to 12 residues.

This clone was picked up a small number of times. V is TRBV30 and J is TRBJ1-1; D not certain. The CDR3 covers 12 residues. With 5 bases removed from V and 0 bases from J, the gap between germline ends came to 7 bases. Germline V lookup: CDR1 GTSNPN, CDR2 SVGIG (reference sequence). CDR3 loop: CAWAQLNTEAFF. The CDR3 DNA follows: TGTGCCTGGGCTCAGTTGAACACTGAAGCTTTCTTT.

CDR3 region: CASSVGTANYNEQFF. The CDR3 DNA sequence: TGCGCCAGCAGCGTCGGGACAGCTAACTACAATGAGCAGTTCTTC. J is TRBJ2-1 and V is TRBV5-1, with 7 bases matching TRBD1. V lost 4 bases and J lost 3; bases outside the gene matches: 7. This CDR3 has 15 amino acids. Germline assignment: CDR1 SGHRS and CDR2 YFSETQ. The full variable domain, completed using reference TRBV5-1 and TRBJ2-1, is KAGVTQTPRYLIKTRGQQVTLSCSPISGHRSVSWYQQTPGQGLQFLFEYFSETQRNKGNFPGRFSGRQFSNSRSEMNVSTLELGDSALYLCASSVGTANYNEQFFGPGTRLTVL.

This clone was counted ten times or more. This chain links TRBV18 with TRBJ2-5; TRBD2 is a possible D gene (5 bases). In germline, CDR1 is KGHSH, CDR2 LQKENI. This CDR3 is 13 amino acids long. Trimming left V 1 base short and J 5 bases short, with 8 bases between. CDR3 amino acids: CASSPQQRETQYF. In DNA form, the CDR3 reads TGTGCCAGCTCACCACAACAGCGGGAGACCCAGTACTTC.

This clone was seen a few times. The chain recombines TRBV9 with TRBJ2-1, with D hard to call. V was cut by 0 bases and J by 0 bases, with 7 bases left in between. The CDR3 has 15 residues. The germline CDR1 and CDR2 sequences are SGDLS and YYNGEE. CDR3 nucleotides: TGTGCCAGCAGCGTAGAACGGAGCTCCTACAATGAGCAGTTCTTC. Translated: CASSVERSSYNEQFF.

Only a few counts were recorded for this clone. The chain couples TRBV6-1 to TRBJ2-1, with 8 bases aligning to TRBD2. CDR1 is MNHNS and CDR2 is SASEGT in the germline V gene. This CDR3 is 15 amino acids long. Losses at the gene ends were 5 bases for V and 8 bases for J; bases not matched to a gene: 11. The DNA of the CDR3 is TGTGCCAGCAGTTCCGGGGGGGCTCGAGGAGATGAGCAGTTCTTC. It specifies CASSSGGARGDEQFF.

In nucleotides, the CDR3 is TGCGCCAGCAGGGGCCCCAGTAAAAACATTCAGTACTTC. Protein product: CASRGPSKNIQYF. V and J are TRBV4-1 and TRBJ2-4; D is undetermined. Germline assignment: CDR1 MGHRA and CDR2 YSYEKL. V lost 6 bases to trimming and J lost 4 bases, with 10 bases between them. The length of the CDR3 is 13 residues.

This clone was observed a few times. The chain combines TRBV10-3 with TRBJ2-5, with 10 bases aligning to TRBD1. In germline, CDR1 is ENHRY, CDR2 SYGVKD. Trimming at V came to 7 bases and at J to 1 base, leaving 6 bases not matched to a gene. CDR3 length: 15 residues. CDR3 coding DNA: TGTGCCATCAATCCCGGGACAGGGGCCCAAGAGACCCAGTACTTC. It translates to CAINPGTGAQETQYF.

The gene calls are TRBV5-6 and TRBJ2-1; no reliable D call. The CDR3 contains 17 residues. The germline CDR1 and CDR2 sequences are SGHDT and YYEEEE. V was clipped by 4 bases and J by 5 bases, with 22 bases between them. The CDR3 sequence is CASSLGFAVLSDNEQFF. The CDR3 bases are TGTGCCAGCAGCCTGGGGTTTGCCGTACTCTCTGACAATGAGCAGTTCTTC.

This clone showed up just a few times. This same CDR3 is encoded by further DNA sequences in the sample. The chain has TRBV11-3 and TRBJ2-3, with TRBD2 matching 12 bases. V shed 3 bases and J 3 bases; nucleotides not matched to a gene: 4. Looked up from germline, CDR1 is SGHNT and CDR2 is YENEEA. CDR3 length equals 16 residues. CDR3 protein: CASSLGLAGVTDTQYF. CDR3 bases: TGTGCCAGCAGCTTGGGACTAGCGGGTGTTACAGATACGCAGTATTTT. The entire variable domain, with the rest obtained from reference TRBV11-3 and TRBJ2-3, is as follows: EAGVVQSPRYKIIEKKQPVAFWCNPISGHNTLYWYLQNLGQGPELLIRYENEEAVDDSQLPKDRFSAERLKGVDSTLKIQPAELGDSAVYLCASSLGLAGVTDTQYFGPGTRLTVL.

The chain links TRBV7-2 to TRBJ2-5; no reliable D call. V lost 1 base, J lost 5 bases, and 11 bases lay in between. The CDR3 totals 14 residues. From germline, CDR1 is SGHTA and CDR2 FQGNSA. This CDR3 reads CASSLGSLRETQYF. CDR3 DNA sequence: TGTGCCAGCAGCTTAGGAAGTCTTCGGGAGACCCAGTACTTC.

This clone has only a few counts. A single base is all that separates this from a far larger clone, so a read error is likely. Other DNA sequences in the same sample also yield this CDR3. The chain couples TRBV27 to TRBJ2-7, with 7 bases matching TRBD2. The CDR3 covers 15 residues. The germline CDR1 and CDR2 sequences are MNHEY and SMNVEV (reference sequence). Trimming took 7 bases from V and 0 from J; bases not matched to a gene: 9. The CDR3 here is CASNRLAGVSYEQYF. CDR3 in DNA: TGTGCCAGCAACCGACTCGCGGGAGTCTCCTACGAGCAGTACTTC.

This clone was counted a single time. The chain employs TRBV28 and TRBJ2-5, with TRBD1 matching 10 bases. The CDR3 runs to 13 residues. Germline V gene lookup returns CDR1 MDHEN and CDR2 SYDVKM. Unmatched junction bases numbered 5, after V lost 7 bases and J lost 6 bases. CDR3 DNA: TGTGCCAGCAATCGACAGGGGGCGAAGACCCAGTACTTC. Translation: CASNRQGAKTQYF. Full variable domain (missing parts from reference TRBV28 and TRBJ2-5): DVKVTQSSRYLVKRTGEKVFLECVQDMDHENMFWYRQDPGLGLRLIYFSYDVKMKEKGDIPEGYSVSREKKERFSLILESASTNQTSMYLCASNRQGAKTQYFGPGTRLLVL.

The chain has TRBV7-2 and TRBJ2-5; the match to TRBD2 covers 8 bases. Germline CDR1 SGHTA, CDR2 FQGNSA. CDR3 length: 14 residues. V dropped 8 bases and J dropped 5; count of bases not matched to a gene: 10. CDR3 in DNA: TGTGCCAGCGCGGGGGGAACAGGTTGGGAGACCCAGTACTTC. Translation: CASAGGTGWETQYF.

This clone appeared many times. The rearrangement links TRBV4-2 to TRBJ1-4; D is undetermined. Germline assignment: CDR1 LGHNA and CDR2 YNFKEQ. The germline V and J ends were trimmed by 0 bases and 9 bases, with 20 bases remaining between them. This CDR3 comprises 17 residues. In DNA, the CDR3 is TGTGCCAGCAGCCAAGATATTCGGACTGAGGAATTGCAAAAACTGTTTTTT. Encoded protein: CASSQDIRTEELQKLFF.

This clone was detected only a few times. This sequence joins TRBV4-1 and TRBJ1-5, with D perhaps TRBD1 (5 bases). V dropped 4 bases and J dropped 7 bases, with 23 bases sitting between them. The CDR3 spans 17 residues. Looked up from germline, CDR1 is MGHRA and CDR2 is YSYEKL. The CDR3 coding sequence is TGCGCCAGCAGCCCCCAGGACCTACTCCCAAGGGGCCAGCCCCAGCATTTT. This sequence encodes CASSPQDLLPRGQPQHF.

In its sample, this clone is medium-sized. The chain recombines TRBV2 with TRBJ2-5; D is uncertain. The CDR3 extends over 12 amino acids. In germline, CDR1 is SNHLY, CDR2 FYNNEI. The V gene lost 10 bases and the J gene lost 1 base, with 10 bases spanning the gap. The CDR3 region is CATSMFQETQYF. The CDR3 DNA reads TGTGCCACCTCCATGTTCCAAGAGACCCAGTACTTC.

This clone was seen a handful of times. The germline gene is not matched at one end of the junction; a read error may be the cause. The genes are TRBV2 and TRBJ2-3; D gene uncertain. The CDR3 consists of 14 residues. Germline values: CDR1 SNHLY, CDR2 FYNNEI. In DNA, the CDR3 is TGTGCCAGCAGTGATATAGTTAGGGCCAACACCCATTTTTTT. Translated, it gives CASSDIVRANTHFF. Full variable domain (remainder filled in from reference TRBV2 and TRBJ2-3): EPEVTQTPSHQVTQMGQEVILRCVPISNHLYFYWYRQILGQKVEFLVSFYNNEISEKSEIFDDQFSVERPDGSNFTLKIRSTKLEDSAMYFCASSDIVRANTHFFGPGTRLTVL.

The rearrangement joins TRBV5-4 to TRBJ2-2, with TRBD1 as a possible D gene (5 bases). Germline V gene sequence: CDR1 SGHNT, CDR2 YYREEE (reference sequence). Trimming removed 4 bases from V and 0 bases from J, with 10 bases in between. The CDR3 has 15 residues. Here the CDR3 DNA reads TGTGCCAGCAGCCCCGGACACACGAACACCGGGGAGCTGTTTTTT. This gives the protein CASSPGHTNTGELFF.